The 22 T cell receptor beta chains presented below share a single source sample, sequenced in a study of identical twins. MiXCR, run by TCRdb on the 5' RACE reads, gives a single entry per CDR3 protein. Of about 900,000 distinct CDR3 sequences in the sample, 12% are singletons; the top ten hold under 2%. These same data were also listed under a study on yellow fever vaccine responses in identical twins.

The material sequenced was PBMCs. Receptor source: a woman between 18 and 29 years old in good health.

This rearrangement joins TRBV5-1 to TRBJ2-5; the D gene is possibly TRBD1 (6 bases). Trimming cost V 4 bases and J 2 bases, with 18 bases left between them. The length of the CDR3 is 16 residues. The germline V gene has CDR1 SGHRS and CDR2 YFSETQ. CDR3 in amino acids: CASSDPGDGTQETQYF. The CDR3 DNA sequence: TGCGCCAGCAGCGACCCAGGGGACGGTACGCAAGAGACCCAGTACTTC.

The J gene is TRBJ2-2, the V gene TRBV2; a possible D gene is TRBD1 (6 bases). Trimming took off 9 bases at V and 1 base at J, with 9 bases between the two ends. The CDR3 is made up of 13 amino acids. Germline CDR1 SNHLY, CDR2 FYNNEI. The CDR3 region has the DNA TGTGCCAGAGGGGGACAGAACACCGGGGAGCTGTTTTTT. Its protein product is CARGGQNTGELFF. The full variable domain, its missing parts supplied by reference TRBV2 and TRBJ2-2, is EPEVTQTPSHQVTQMGQEVILRCVPISNHLYFYWYRQILGQKVEFLVSFYNNEISEKSEIFDDQFSVERPDGSNFTLKIRSTKLEDSAMYFCARGGQNTGELFFGEGSRLTVL.

This clonotype was seen a few times. The chain combines TRBV7-8 with TRBJ2-1; tentative D call: TRBD2 (5 bases). V was cut by 2 bases and J by 1 base, with 9 bases left in between. Germline CDR1 SGHVS, CDR2 FQNEAQ. The CDR3 has 15 residues. CDR3 loop: CASSLLSGSYNEQFF. CDR3 DNA: TGTGCCAGCAGCTTATTGAGCGGTTCCTACAATGAGCAGTTCTTC.

This clonotype was picked up a small number of times. J is TRBJ1-2 and V is TRBV28; 7 bases line up with TRBD1. Looked up from germline, CDR1 is MDHEN and CDR2 is SYDVKM. Trimming at V came to 2 bases and at J to 4 bases, leaving 10 bases not matched to a gene. The CDR3 has 16 amino acids. CDR3 nucleotide sequence: TGTGCCAGCAGTTTAATGGCGGACAGGACGATCTATGGCTACACCTTC. This encodes CASSLMADRTIYGYTF.

This rearrangement joins TRBV27 to TRBJ2-1; TRBD2 matches 9 bases. The CDR3 length is 15 residues. The germline V gene has CDR1 MNHEY and CDR2 SMNVEV (reference sequence). With 3 bases clipped from V and 6 bases from J, the junction kept 6 bases outside the gene matches. The DNA for the CDR3 is TGTGCCAGCAGTTTGTCGGGACTAGCCTCCAATGAGCAGTTCTTC. Amino acids: CASSLSGLASNEQFF.

This clonotype was observed a few times. The chain carries TRBV20-1 and TRBJ2-7; TRBD2 matches 8 bases. J gave up 6 bases and V 0 bases, and 4 bases lay outside the gene matches. The V gene's germline CDR1 is DFQATT and CDR2 SNEGSKA (reference sequence). The CDR3 has 13 residues. The CDR3 DNA is TGCAGTGCTAGAGATCGGACTAGCCCCGAGCAGTACTTC. Protein: CSARDRTSPEQYF.

The chain links TRBV3-1 to TRBJ2-7, with unresolved D. This CDR3 contains 11 residues. The V end lost 6 bases, the J end lost 6 bases, and 9 bases lay between the germline ends. Germline V gene sequence: CDR1 LGHDT, CDR2 YNNKEL (reference sequence). CDR3 nucleotides: TGTGCCAGCAGTCATACGGCCGAGCAGTACTTC. This translates into CASSHTAEQYF.

CDR3 sequence reads: CSARQTSGSYEQYF. The CDR3 region has the DNA TGCAGTGCTAGACAAACTAGCGGGAGCTACGAGCAGTACTTC. The chain recombines TRBV20-1 with TRBJ2-7, with 11 positions matching TRBD2. Germline CDR1 DFQATT, CDR2 SNEGSKA (reference sequence). The CDR3 covers 14 residues. V lost 2 bases and J lost 3; bases outside the gene matches: 3.

Only a few counts were recorded for this clonotype. The rearrangement joins TRBV2 to TRBJ1-1; possibly TRBD1 for D (5 bases). Germline lookup yields CDR1 SNHLY and CDR2 FYNNEI. V was pared by 0 bases and J by 0 bases, with 8 bases between. CDR3 length: 15 amino acids. CDR3 amino acids: CASSEAAGMNTEAFF. In DNA, the CDR3 is TGTGCCAGCAGTGAAGCCGCAGGGATGAACACTGAAGCTTTCTTT.

The chain combines TRBV24-1 with TRBJ2-3, with D possibly matching TRBD1 (6 bases). This CDR3 spans 15 amino acids. CDR1 and CDR2 from the germline V gene are KGHDR and SFDVKD. The V and J ends lost 6 bases and 8 bases respectively, with 20 bases between them. CDR3: CATSPRQVGYGTQYF. In DNA form, the CDR3 reads TGTGCCACCAGTCCAAGACAGGTGGGGTATGGTACGCAGTATTTT.

The chain links TRBV7-2 to TRBJ2-1; TRBD2 matches 11 bases. CDR1 and CDR2 from the germline V gene are SGHTA and FQGNSA. V lost 0 bases, J lost 9 bases, and 7 bases stayed unmatched. There are 16 residues in the CDR3. CDR3 DNA sequence: TGTGCCAGCAGCTTAGCGCTTAGCGGGGGGGCCGGTGAGCAGTTCTTC. It is translated as CASSLALSGGAGEQFF.

J is TRBJ1-3 and V is TRBV5-3; TRBD1 might be the D (5 bases). TRBV5-3 has ORF status, its function being uncertain. The CDR3 extends over 15 amino acids. V was cut by 8 bases and J by 1 base, with 16 bases left in between. In DNA form, the CDR3 reads TGTGCCAGCGCCACGGGGGGTGGGTCTGGAAACACCATATATTTT. Translated, it gives CASATGGGSGNTIYF.

This clonotype was counted at least ten times. The chain combines TRBV6-5 with TRBJ1-6; D is ambiguous. Per the germline V gene, CDR1 is MNHEY and CDR2 is SVGAGI. Between the trimmed V and J ends, which lost 2 bases and 7 bases, there was a span of 9 bases. This CDR3 contains 14 residues. The CDR3, as DNA: TGTGCCAGCAGTTACCAAACTGGGAATTCACCCCTCCACTTT. As protein: CASSYQTGNSPLHF.

To note about this clonotype: A much larger clone sits a single nucleotide away, making a read error possible. This rearrangement joins TRBV14 to TRBJ1-2; D is ambiguous. The V end was cut by 4 bases, the J end by 10 bases, with 13 bases between. Germline lookup yields CDR1 SGHDN and CDR2 FVKESK. CDR3 size: 12 residues. The CDR3 DNA is TGTGCCAGCAGCCGAGTAAGAGTTTACTACACCTTC. Its translation is CASSRVRVYYTF. Combining the CDR3 with reference TRBV14 and TRBJ1-2 gives the whole variable domain EAGVTQFPSHSVIEKGQTVTLRCDPISGHDNLYWYRRVMGKEIKFLLHFVKESKQDESGMPNNRFLAERTGGTYSTLKVQPAELEDSGVYFCASSRVRVYYTFGSGTRLTVV.

The chain has TRBV7-9 and TRBJ2-7, with TRBD2 as a possible D gene (5 bases). The CDR3 is made up of 15 amino acids. The germline CDR1 and CDR2 sequences are SEHNR and FQNEAQ (reference sequence). Trimming removed 5 bases from V and 2 bases from J, with 16 bases in between. CDR3 residues: CASSVRTEGTYEQYF. The CDR3 DNA reads TGTGCCAGCAGCGTCCGGACTGAGGGTACCTACGAGCAGTACTTC.

The chain links TRBV29-1 to TRBJ2-1; D gene ambiguous. V was shortened by 5 bases and J by 0 bases, with 11 bases between the two germline ends. The CDR3 extends over 14 amino acids. Germline V gene sequence: CDR1 SQVTM, CDR2 ANQGSEA. Written as DNA, the CDR3 is TGCAGCGTTCCCGGGCCCAGCTCCTACAATGAGCAGTTCTTC. Translation gives CSVPGPSSYNEQFF.

This chain connects TRBV7-8 to TRBJ2-5, with D hard to call. V lost 1 base to trimming and J lost 3 bases, with 6 bases between them. This CDR3 has 13 residues. CDR1 is SGHVS and CDR2 is FQNEAQ in the germline V gene. CDR3 loop: CASSLDMKETQYF. The DNA of the CDR3 is TGTGCCAGCAGCTTAGATATGAAAGAGACCCAGTACTTC.

This clonotype was detected many times. The chain recombines TRBV28 with TRBJ2-3; a weak D match, TRBD1 (5 bases). Trimming took off 5 bases at V and 2 bases at J, with 17 bases between the two ends. The CDR3 totals 16 residues. CDR1 is MDHEN and CDR2 is SYDVKM in the germline V gene. The CDR3 reads CASSSRDARDTDTQYF. DNA for the CDR3: TGTGCCAGCAGTAGCCGTGACGCCAGGGACACAGATACGCAGTATTTT.

The chain couples TRBV7-9 to TRBJ2-2; 8 nucleotides match TRBD2. The germline V gene has CDR1 SEHNR and CDR2 FQNEAQ (reference sequence). V lost 2 bases and J lost 7; bases outside the gene matches: 9. This CDR3 has 16 amino acids. CDR3 coding DNA: TGTGCCAGCAGCTTACTAGCGGGTGCTCTGAGCGGGGAGCTGTTTTTT. Protein sequence: CASSLLAGALSGELFF.

The V call is TRBV20-1, the J call TRBJ1-5; 9 nucleotides match TRBD1. The ends lost 1 base at V and 2 bases at J; junction bases unmatched: 6. The CDR3 covers 16 residues. CDR1 is DFQATT, CDR2 SNEGSKA, per germline (reference sequence). Written as DNA, the CDR3 is TGCAGTGCTAGAGTACAGGGGGCTGTGGGCAATCAGCCCCAGCATTTT. Its translation is CSARVQGAVGNQPQHF.

This clonotype has just a few counts. The chain uses TRBV7-9 and TRBJ2-7; D unresolved. The CDR3 has 15 amino acids. Between the trimmed V and J ends, which lost 1 base and 0 bases, there was a span of 10 bases. The V gene's germline CDR1 is SEHNR and CDR2 FQNEAQ (reference sequence). The CDR3, as DNA: TGTGCCAGCAGCTTAGGAGACGCCAGCTCCTACGAGCAGTACGTC. It yields the protein CASSLGDASSYEQYV.

The CDR3 reads CASSPYGGSRNEQFF. The CDR3 nucleotides are TGTGCCAGCAGTCCCTATGGGGGGTCCCGCAATGAGCAGTTCTTC. J is TRBJ2-1 and V is TRBV6-1; D may be TRBD2 (6 bases). The germline CDR1 and CDR2 sequences are MNHNS and SASEGT. The CDR3 runs 15 residues. Trimming shortened V by 5 bases and J by 6 bases, and 17 bases separated the two germline ends.